These T cell receptor beta chains were read from a single sample in a study of response to subunit inactivated influenza vaccine. TCRdb used MiXCR to reprocess the RT-PCR reads, holding one entry per CDR3 protein. The sample consists of hundreds of thousands of distinct CDR3 sequences, 18% of them appearing once. This specimen consisted of PBMCs from blood, obtained roughly 5 days after vaccination. The receptors derive from a man in his fifties who received an inactivated influenza vaccine. The CDR3 runs from the conserved cysteine through the conserved F or W. The order of the fields is clone size, J gene, V gene, D gene, CDR3 protein, CDR3 DNA. A D gene is named only where the DNA matches it firmly. Only part of the rows carry a size: once, few, many, or a class if the clone is expanded.

. | TRBJ1-1 | TRBV4-2 | . | CASSPPTVNTEAFF | TGTGCCAGCAGCCCACCGACAGTGAACACTGAAGCTTTCTTT
few | TRBJ2-5 | TRBV6-6 | . | CASSYSSRETQYF | TGTGCCAGCAGTTACTCTTCTAGGGAGACCCAGTACTTC
. | TRBJ2-6 | TRBV20-1 | TRBD2 | CSARTSSGPDSGANVLTF | TGCAGTGCTAGGACCTCTAGCGGTCCTGACTCTGGGGCCAACGTCCTGACTTTC
few | TRBJ2-3 | TRBV29-1 | TRBD2 | CSVRRTSGGASDTQYF | TGCAGCGTTCGACGAACTAGCGGGGGGGCTTCAGATACGCAGTATTTT
many | TRBJ2-1 | TRBV5-1 | TRBD2 | CASSLGGGTYNEQFF | TGCGCCAGCAGCTTGGGCGGGGGTACCTACAATGAGCAGTTCTTC
few | TRBJ2-5 | TRBV7-8 | TRBD1 | CASSTRTGGVKTQYF | TGTGCCAGCAGCACAAGGACAGGGGGTGTGAAGACCCAGTACTTC
few | TRBJ2-3 | TRBV6-5 | . | CASSYSRVLTTDTQYF | TGTGCCAGCAGTTACTCCAGAGTCCTAACCACAGATACGCAGTATTTT
many | TRBJ2-4 | TRBV6-5 | TRBD1 | CASSYGQGSIQYF | TGTGCCAGCAGTTACGGACAGGGGTCCATTCAGTACTTC
. | TRBJ2-1 | TRBV5-1 | TRBD1 | CASSLGGGLYEQFF | TGCGCCAGCAGCTTGGGAGGGGGCCTGTATGAGCAGTTCTTC
. | TRBJ1-5 | TRBV20-1 | . | CSADRSYSNQPQHF | TGCAGTGCCGACAGGTCCTATAGCAATCAGCCCCAGCATTTT
. | TRBJ2-1 | TRBV20-1 | TRBD2 | CSARDGAGAREQFF | TGCAGTGCTAGAGACGGAGCGGGAGCCCGAGAGCAGTTCTTC
. | TRBJ2-2 | TRBV3-1 | TRBD1 | CASSQYRGDQNTGELFF | TGTGCCAGCAGCCAGTACAGGGGGGATCAGAACACCGGGGAGCTGTTTTTT
few | TRBJ2-2 | TRBV5-1 | TRBD1 | CASKTGGSYTGELFF | TGCGCCAGCAAGACAGGGGGCTCATACACCGGGGAGCTGTTTTTT
. | TRBJ1-1 | TRBV3-1 | . | CASSHGSGEAFF | TGTGCCAGCAGCCATGGGTCAGGGGAAGCTTTCTTT
. | TRBJ2-1 | TRBV24-1 | TRBD2 | CATSDPSGKSYNEQFF | TGTGCCACCAGTGACCCTAGCGGGAAGTCCTACAATGAGCAGTTCTTC
. | TRBJ2-7 | TRBV5-1 | TRBD1 | CASSPGTGQLEQYF | TGCGCCAGCAGTCCCGGGACAGGACAGCTAGAGCAGTACTTC
few | TRBJ2-2 | TRBV7-6 | TRBD1 | CASSLQGVANTGELFF | TGTGCCAGCAGCTTACAGGGGGTTGCGAACACCGGGGAGCTGTTTTTT
few | TRBJ1-1 | TRBV4-1 | . | CASSQDVGRRTEAFF | TGCGCCAGCAGCCAAGATGTGGGCCGAAGGACTGAAGCTTTCTTT
. | TRBJ2-2 | TRBV20-1 | . | CSASPLGIVGRELFF | TGCAGTGCTAGTCCTCTAGGGATAGTAGGAAGGGAGCTGTTTTTT
few | TRBJ1-2 | TRBV5-6 | TRBD1 | CASSAGTANYGYTF | TGTGCCAGCAGCGCTGGGACAGCTAACTATGGCTACACCTTC
few | TRBJ2-7 | TRBV12-3/TRBV12-4 | . | CASSTGHPYEQYF | TGTGCCAGCAGTACGGGACATCCCTACGAGCAGTACTTC
few | TRBJ2-3 | TRBV4-2 | . | CASSPTKVDTQYF | TGTGCCAGCAGCCCTACTAAGGTAGATACGCAGTATTTT
. | TRBJ2-7 | TRBV6-2/TRBV6-3 | TRBD1 | CASRNGQGPHEQYF | TGTGCCAGCAGAAATGGACAGGGACCCCACGAGCAGTACTTC
. | TRBJ2-3 | TRBV12-3/TRBV12-4 | . | CASSFQETDTQYF | TGTGCCAGCAGTTTTCAGGAAACAGATACGCAGTATTTT
. | TRBJ2-7 | TRBV12-3/TRBV12-4 | . | CASSLMNGGGYEQYF | TGTGCCAGCAGTTTAATGAACGGGGGAGGCTACGAGCAGTACTTC
few | TRBJ2-3 | TRBV7-9 | . | CASSLRRGLPDTQYF | TGTGCCAGCAGCTTACGGCGGGGTCTGCCAGATACGCAGTATTTT
. | TRBJ2-1 | TRBV20-1 | TRBD2 | CSARGQREFNEQFF | TGCAGTGCTCGGGGCCAGCGGGAGTTCAATGAGCAGTTCTTC
few | TRBJ2-5 | TRBV3-1 | . | CASATIGETQYF | TGTGCCAGCGCGACGATCGGCGAGACCCAGTACTTC
. | TRBJ2-2 | TRBV7-2 | TRBD1 | CALGGQGHNTGELFF | TGTGCCTTGGGGGGACAGGGGCACAACACCGGGGAGCTGTTTTTT
. | TRBJ1-3 | TRBV28 | . | CAIAGGLLSGNTIYF | TGTGCCATAGCTGGAGGACTTCTCTCTGGAAACACCATATATTTT
few | TRBJ1-2 | TRBV2 | TRBD1 | CASRPDRGQSYGYTF | TGTGCCAGCAGGCCAGACAGGGGGCAGAGCTATGGCTACACCTTC
. | TRBJ1-1 | TRBV29-1 | . | CSVAGGGRGEAFF | TGCAGCGTAGCTGGGGGGGGCCGTGGTGAAGCTTTCTTT
. | TRBJ1-4 | TRBV10-3 | . | CAISEPPEEKLFF | TGTGCCATCAGTGAGCCCCCCGAGGAAAAACTGTTTTTT
few | TRBJ1-6 | TRBV4-2 | . | CASSQDYNSPLHF | TGTGCCAGCAGCCAAGATTATAATTCACCCCTCCACTTT
. | TRBJ2-5 | TRBV30 | . | CAWSPGTIATETQYF | TGTGCCTGGAGTCCTGGGACAATAGCGACGGAGACCCAGTACTTC
few | TRBJ2-7 | TRBV6-5 | . | CASSYASWGASSYEQYF | TGTGCCAGCAGTTATGCTTCTTGGGGGGCTTCCTCCTACGAGCAGTACTTC
few | TRBJ1-1 | TRBV12-3/TRBV12-4 | . | CASSPRNMNTEAFF | TGTGCCAGCAGCCCCAGAAATATGAACACTGAAGCTTTCTTT
. | TRBJ2-2 | TRBV4-2 | TRBD2 | CASSHRLAGGPGELFF | TGTGCCAGCAGCCACAGACTAGCGGGAGGCCCCGGGGAGCTGTTTTTT
. | TRBJ2-1 | TRBV7-3 | TRBD2 | CASSSRGVAGRWSPYNEQFF | TGTGCCAGCAGCTCCCGCGGGGTAGCGGGGAGATGGTCCCCCTACAATGAGCAGTTCTTC
few | TRBJ1-5 | TRBV5-6 | . | CASSLDVRGRGNQPQHF | TGTGCCAGCAGCTTGGATGTTCGGGGTCGGGGCAATCAGCCCCAGCATTTT
. | TRBJ2-1 | TRBV5-5 | . | CASSPGVTGVYNEQFF | TGTGCCAGCAGCCCGGGGGTGACAGGCGTTTACAATGAGCAGTTCTTC
few | TRBJ2-3 | TRBV12-3/TRBV12-4 | . | CASAPGVCTDTQYF | TGTGCCAGCGCCCCCGGGGTTTGCACAGATACGCAGTATTTT
. | TRBJ2-1 | TRBV19 | TRBD1 | CASSPRTGRSYNEQFF | TGTGCCAGTAGTCCCCGGACAGGCCGCTCCTACAATGAGCAGTTCTTC
. | TRBJ2-1 | TRBV4-1 | TRBD2 | CASSQDSGGAGEQFF | TGCGCCAGCAGCCAAGATAGCGGGGGGGCGGGTGAGCAGTTCTTC
few | TRBJ2-1 | TRBV28 | TRBD2 | CATEIAGANEQFF | TGTGCCACCGAAATAGCGGGAGCTAATGAGCAGTTCTTC
few | TRBJ2-7 | TRBV7-9 | . | CASEWRGEQYF | TGTGCCAGCGAATGGCGGGGCGAGCAGTACTTC
. | TRBJ2-2 | TRBV27 | . | CASSSVSGPLTGELFF | TGTGCCAGCAGTTCCGTGTCTGGGCCCCTCACCGGGGAGCTGTTTTTT
few | TRBJ2-5 | TRBV20-1 | . | CSAKRTEETQYF | TGCAGTGCTAAAAGGACAGAAGAGACCCAGTACTTC
. | TRBJ2-2 | TRBV30 | . | CAWNIAGELFF | TGTGCCTGGAATATCGCCGGGGAGCTGTTTTTT
. | TRBJ2-5 | TRBV3-1 | TRBD2 | CASSQGIGGYQETQYF | TGTGCCAGCAGCCAAGGAATCGGGGGGTACCAAGAGACCCAGTACTTC
few | TRBJ1-4 | TRBV7-9 | . | CASSDLPPGAAGEKLFF | TGTGCCAGCAGCGACCTACCACCGGGAGCCGCGGGTGAAAAACTGTTTTTT
. | TRBJ2-2 | TRBV5-1 | TRBD1 | CASSSTGSTGELFF | TGCGCCAGCAGCTCGACAGGGAGCACCGGGGAGCTGTTTTTT
. | TRBJ2-7 | TRBV10-3 | TRBD1 | CAISATGTASYEQYF | TGTGCCATCAGTGCCACCGGGACAGCCTCCTACGAGCAGTACTTC